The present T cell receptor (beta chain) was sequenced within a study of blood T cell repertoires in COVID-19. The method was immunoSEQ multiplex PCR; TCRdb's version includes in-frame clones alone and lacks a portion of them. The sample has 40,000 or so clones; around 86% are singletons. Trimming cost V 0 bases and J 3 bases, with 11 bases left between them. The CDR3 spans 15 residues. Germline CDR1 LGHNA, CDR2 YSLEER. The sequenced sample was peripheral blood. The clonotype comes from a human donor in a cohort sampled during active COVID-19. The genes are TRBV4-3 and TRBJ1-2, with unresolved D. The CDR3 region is CASSQESTRYYGYTF. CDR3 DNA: TGCGCCAGCAGCCAAGAGAGTACCCGGTACTATGGCTACACCTTC.